A selection of T cell receptor beta chains follows, all from one sample in a study of CD8+ T cells in alopecia areata. Generated by immunoSEQ multiplex PCR, the TCRdb table keeps only in-frame clones and is missing some. The sample holds some 240,000 clones, about three fifths seen once. The source was CD4+ T cells sorted from blood, collected at week 0. These receptor sequences come from a human donor with alopecia areata. The CDR3 runs from the conserved cysteine through the conserved F or W. A D gene is named only where the DNA matches it firmly. Rows give clone size only sometimes, using once, few, many, or a class for an expanded clone.

TGCAGCGTTGAGGGTAGCAGGGGGCTTGAAGCTTTCTTT CSVEGSRGLEAFF TRBV29-1 - TRBJ1-1 TRBD1
TGCGCCAGCAGGGGTTCCCTTGTGGAGACCGGGGAGCTGTTTTTT CASRGSLVETGELFF TRBV5-1 - TRBJ2-2 -
TGTGCCAGCAGTGGGCAAATGAACACTGAAGCTTTCTTT CASSGQMNTEAFF TRBV25-1 once TRBJ1-1 -
TGTGCCAGCAACTCCCCGGGACTAGCGGGAGGAGAGACCCAGTACTTC CASNSPGLAGGETQYF TRBV5-6 - TRBJ2-5 TRBD2
TGTGCCAGCAGCTATCTACAGGGGAGAGGCACAGATACGCAGTATTTT CASSYLQGRGTDTQYF TRBV7-3 few TRBJ2-3 TRBD1
TGTGCCAGCAGTACAAGACAGGCCGGCTATGGCTACACCTTC CASSTRQAGYGYTF TRBV27 few TRBJ1-2 -
TGTGCCAGCAGCTTCGGAAACCTGGAGGATACGCAGTATTTT CASSFGNLEDTQYF TRBV7-3 - TRBJ2-3 -
TGTGCCAGCAGCAGGGGACAGGGAGCCAACTATGGCTACACCTTC CASSRGQGANYGYTF TRBV5-4 - TRBJ1-2 TRBD1
TGTGCCAGCGGGAGAGAGGCCAAAAACATTCAGTACTTC CASGREAKNIQYF TRBV6-6 - TRBJ2-4 -
TGCAGCGTTGTGACCGTCAGCTCCTACAATGAGCAGTTCTTC CSVVTVSSYNEQFF TRBV29-1 few TRBJ2-1 -
TGTGCCAGCACTAAAGGTGGACTCTTGAACACTGAAGCTTTCTTT CASTKGGLLNTEAFF TRBV2 - TRBJ1-1 -
TGCGCCAGCAGCCAAGAGTACGGACTTAACACTGAAGCTTTCTTT CASSQEYGLNTEAFF TRBV4-1 - TRBJ1-1 -
TGCAGCGTTGCTCTAAAATCTTCCTTGGCGGAAGCTTTCTTT CSVALKSSLAEAFF TRBV29-1 - TRBJ1-1 -
TGTGCCAGCAGCTTAGAGACGGGATACGAGCAGTACTTC CASSLETGYEQYF TRBV7-7 - TRBJ2-7 -
TGTGCCTGGAATTCCGGGACTAGCTTTGTGCAGTACTTC CAWNSGTSFVQYF TRBV30 once TRBJ2-7 TRBD2
TGTGCCATCAGCAACAGGGTGAAAGGCAACGAGCAGTACTTC CAISNRVKGNEQYF TRBV10-3 - TRBJ2-7 -
TGCGCCAGCAGCGTAGGGGGAGAGAACACCATATATTTT CASSVGGENTIYF TRBV5-1 - TRBJ1-3 -
TGTGCCAGCAGCGGACAGGGAGGCACTGAAGCTTTCTTT CASSGQGGTEAFF TRBV2 - TRBJ1-1 TRBD1
TGCAGCGTTGCGGGACAGGGGAATGGCTACACCTTC CSVAGQGNGYTF TRBV29-1 - TRBJ1-2 TRBD1
TGTGCCAGCAGTGAAGGGCCCCACGAGCAGTACTTC CASSEGPHEQYF TRBV27 - TRBJ2-7 -
TGTGCCAGTAAAGAGGGGTACACTGAAGCTTTCTTT CASKEGYTEAFF TRBV19 few TRBJ1-1 -
TGCAGCGTTGATGGTAGCGGGAGTACCTACGAGCAGTACTTC CSVDGSGSTYEQYF TRBV29-1 - TRBJ2-7 TRBD2
TGTGCCACCAGCAGACAGACAGGGGTCTACACCGGGGAGCTGTTTTTT CATSRQTGVYTGELFF TRBV15 - TRBJ2-2 TRBD1
TGTGCCAGCTCACCGTCGGGACAGAACTACGAGCAGTACTTC CASSPSGQNYEQYF TRBV18 - TRBJ2-7 TRBD1
TGCGCCAGCAGGCTGACATCAGGGAACTATGGCTACACCTTC CASRLTSGNYGYTF TRBV4-1 - TRBJ1-2 -
TGTGCCTGGAGGGGCTCCGGTGTGGCTTTCTTT CAWRGSGVAFF TRBV30 - TRBJ1-1 -
TGTGCCAGCAGCTTAGCGGTCGGGGACCCTGGCTACACCTTC CASSLAVGDPGYTF TRBV7-9 few TRBJ1-2 -
TGTGCCAGCAGCGCCCAGGGACTAGCGGGGGGGCCTTTGACAGATACGCAGTATTTT CASSAQGLAGGPLTDTQYF TRBV9 - TRBJ2-3 TRBD2
TGTGCCAGCAGAACTAGCAATCAGCCCCAGCATTTT CASRTSNQPQHF TRBV6-6 - TRBJ1-5 -
TGTGCCATCAGCGAAGATCGAGGAGAGACCCAGTACTTC CAISEDRGETQYF TRBV10-3 - TRBJ2-5 -
TGTGCCAGCAGCTTGGATGGCACCGGGGAGTTCTTC CASSLDGTGEFF TRBV5-6 - TRBJ2-1 -
TGTGCCTGGAATAGGGCAAACACCGGGGAGCTGTTTTTT CAWNRANTGELFF TRBV30 - TRBJ2-2 -
TGTGCCAGCAGCGTCGGACAGGGCGGCGAAAAACTGTTTTTT CASSVGQGGEKLFF TRBV9 - TRBJ1-4 TRBD1
TGTGCCAGCAGCCAAGATACTGGGCAGTTCTTC CASSQDTGQFF TRBV14 - TRBJ2-1 -
TGTGCCTGGACCAAAGGACAGGTTGATCACACCTTC CAWTKGQVDHTF TRBV30 - TRBJ1-2 TRBD1
TGTGCCAGCAGCTTAGCGGCGGGACAGGGGGCCTACGAGCAGTACTTC CASSLAAGQGAYEQYF TRBV7-8 - TRBJ2-7 TRBD1
TGCAGCGTACGTCCCGGCGGGGTGGTGAACACTGAAGCTTTCTTT CSVRPGGVVNTEAFF TRBV29-1 - TRBJ1-1 -
TGTGCCTGGAACCGGGACACCTCAAATGAAAAACTGTTTTTT CAWNRDTSNEKLFF TRBV30 - TRBJ1-4 -
TGTGCCAGCAGCTTCCTCCGGGACAGTAGGGGCGAGCAGTACTTC CASSFLRDSRGEQYF TRBV11-2 few TRBJ2-7 TRBD1
TGTGCCAGCAGCCCAGGACTAGCGGGAGACAATGAGCAGTTCTTC CASSPGLAGDNEQFF TRBV7-3 few TRBJ2-1 TRBD2
TGCAGCGTTCGGTCTCAGTCCGGGACAGGGGCAAAGACCCAGTACTTC CSVRSQSGTGAKTQYF TRBV29-1 - TRBJ2-5 TRBD1
TGCAGCGTTCCGGGATCAATAATGGAGACCCAGTACTTC CSVPGSIMETQYF TRBV29-1 - TRBJ2-5 -
TGTGCCAGCAGTTATCGGCCCTCATACGAAGTGGCCGAGCAGTACTTC CASSYRPSYEVAEQYF TRBV6-5 once TRBJ2-7 -
TGTGCCTGGAGTGTCATGGGGCAAGAGACCCAGTACTTC CAWSVMGQETQYF TRBV30 - TRBJ2-5 -
TGTGCCAGCAGCTTTACAACGTTGACTGAAGCTTTCTTT CASSFTTLTEAFF TRBV5-4 - TRBJ1-1 -
TGTGCCAGCTCACCAGGGACTACAGATACGCAGTATTTT CASSPGTTDTQYF TRBV18 - TRBJ2-3 -
TGCAGCGTTGTGGGAGGAGCCAAAAACATTCAGTACTTC CSVVGGAKNIQYF TRBV29-1 - TRBJ2-4 -
TGTGCCAGCAGCTTAGACCGTCCGGCGACTTACGAGCAGTACTTC CASSLDRPATYEQYF TRBV7-2 few TRBJ2-7 -